This TCR beta chain was identified in a study of circulating and synovial CD4+ cells in juvenile arthritis. Profiled with immunoSEQ multiplex PCR; TCRdb holds only in-frame clones, not every one. The table includes approximately 35,000 clones, around 96% detected once. Samples derive from patients with active juvenile idiopathic arthritis. Germline assignment: CDR1 SGHAT and CDR2 FQNNGV. The CDR3 spans 14 residues. Trimming took 4 bases from V and 2 from J, leaving 11 bases between them. This rearrangement joins TRBV11-2 to TRBJ1-1, with D perhaps matching TRBD1 (5 bases). Source material: CD4+ T cells from blood. The TCR comes from a human donor with juvenile idiopathic arthritis. The CDR3 is CASSSSTANTEAFF. The CDR3 nucleotides are TGTGCCAGCAGCTCCTCGACAGCCAACACTGAAGCTTTCTTT.